A selection of T cell receptor beta chains follows, all from one sample in a study of blood T cells in healthy people across ages. MiXCR, applied by TCRdb to the 5' RACE reads, yields one record per CDR3 protein. Counted here are about 1.6 million distinct CDR3 sequences, 30% to 35% occurring once; the ten biggest clones make up approximately 10%. Sequenced sample: blood. These receptors came from a woman aged 30 to 39 in good health. CDR3s include the opening cysteine and the closing phenylalanine or tryptophan. The order of the fields is clone size, J gene, V gene, D gene, CDR3 protein, CDR3 DNA. The D gene is left open where the match is weak. Size values are once, few and many counts, or a class for expanded clones, and some rows have none.

>.|TRBJ2-7|TRBV4-1|TRBD2
CASSSGTTQKAYEQYF
TGCGCCAGCAGCTCCGGGACTACCCAAAAAGCCTACGAGCAGTACTTC
>few|TRBJ2-5|TRBV7-2|TRBD2
CASRPRWGLAGQETQYF
TGTGCCAGCAGGCCGAGGTGGGGACTAGCGGGCCAAGAGACCCAGTACTTC
>.|TRBJ1-2|TRBV20-1|.
CSARPGRENGYTF
TGCAGTGCTAGACCGGGACGGGAGAATGGCTACACCTTC
>.|TRBJ2-1|TRBV5-1|TRBD1
CASSFNRGNEQFF
TGCGCCAGCAGCTTCAACAGGGGGAATGAGCAGTTCTTC
>.|TRBJ2-7|TRBV12-3/TRBV12-4|TRBD1
CASSRDRGALYEQYF
TGTGCCAGCAGTCGGGACAGGGGTGCCCTCTACGAGCAGTACTTC
>few|TRBJ1-2|TRBV4-2|.
CASSQDGGILTGYTF
TGTGCCAGCAGCCAAGATGGGGGAATACTTACGGGCTACACCTTC
>few|TRBJ1-2|TRBV20-1|TRBD1
CSARRDRVASSGGYTF
TGCAGTGCTAGACGGGACAGGGTGGCATCGTCCGGTGGCTACACCTTC
>.|TRBJ2-1|TRBV6-1|.
CTSSDGGFWGNEQFF
TGTACCAGCAGTGATGGGGGGTTCTGGGGCAATGAGCAGTTCTTC
>.|TRBJ2-3|TRBV11-2|.
CASSFQQSTDTQYF
TGTGCCAGCAGCTTTCAGCAAAGCACAGATACGCAGTATTTT
>few|TRBJ1-2|TRBV9|.
CASSDPFMQGYTF
TGTGCCAGCAGCGATCCTTTCATGCAAGGCTACACCTTC
>.|TRBJ1-2|TRBV6-4|.
CASSADGRAGYTF
TGTGCCAGCAGTGCTGACGGCCGGGCGGGCTACACCTTC
>.|TRBJ2-3|TRBV7-9|.
CASSSIRELADTQYF
TGTGCCAGCAGCTCGATCCGGGAGTTGGCGGATACGCAGTATTTT
>.|TRBJ1-2|TRBV20-1|.
CSARPDSNYGYTF
TGCAGCGCTAGACCTGACAGTAACTATGGCTACACCTTC
>.|TRBJ2-7|TRBV27|.
CASSLGQGEREQYF
TGTGCCAGCAGTTTAGGGCAGGGCGAACGCGAGCAGTACTTC
>few|TRBJ2-5|TRBV10-2|.
CASTLPFYETQYF
TGCGCCAGCACCCTCCCTTTCTATGAGACCCAGTACTTC
>many|TRBJ2-7|TRBV29-1|TRBD2
CSVRLAGTYEQYF
TGCAGCGTTCGCCTAGCGGGAACCTACGAGCAGTACTTC
>few|TRBJ2-7|TRBV28|.
CASALEYGSFGEQYF
TGTGCCAGCGCATTGGAATACGGGAGTTTTGGCGAGCAGTACTTC
>.|TRBJ1-3|TRBV4-1|.
CASGQGLISGNTIYF
TGCGCCAGCGGCCAAGGACTGATCTCTGGAAACACCATATATTTT
>.|TRBJ2-1|TRBV7-2|TRBD1
CASSPGQGSSSYNEQFF
TGTGCCAGCAGCCCGGGACAGGGGTCGAGCTCCTACAATGAGCAGTTCTTC
>few|TRBJ2-5|TRBV27|.
CASSLWPDETQYF
TGTGCCAGCAGTTTATGGCCGGACGAGACCCAGTACTTC
>few|TRBJ2-1|TRBV6-1|.
CASKPALSDEQFF
TGTGCCAGCAAGCCGGCCCTCAGCGATGAGCAGTTCTTC
>few|TRBJ2-7|TRBV15|TRBD1
CATSGGTGTAEQYF
TGTGCCACCAGCGGGGGGACAGGGACTGCCGAGCAGTACTTC
>.|TRBJ2-7|TRBV27|.
CASSPHAGIDYEQYF
TGTGCCAGCAGTCCCCACGCGGGAATTGACTACGAGCAGTACTTC
>once|TRBJ2-7|TRBV30|.
CAWTALGYEQYF
TGTGCCTGGACTGCACTAGGCTACGAGCAGTACTTC